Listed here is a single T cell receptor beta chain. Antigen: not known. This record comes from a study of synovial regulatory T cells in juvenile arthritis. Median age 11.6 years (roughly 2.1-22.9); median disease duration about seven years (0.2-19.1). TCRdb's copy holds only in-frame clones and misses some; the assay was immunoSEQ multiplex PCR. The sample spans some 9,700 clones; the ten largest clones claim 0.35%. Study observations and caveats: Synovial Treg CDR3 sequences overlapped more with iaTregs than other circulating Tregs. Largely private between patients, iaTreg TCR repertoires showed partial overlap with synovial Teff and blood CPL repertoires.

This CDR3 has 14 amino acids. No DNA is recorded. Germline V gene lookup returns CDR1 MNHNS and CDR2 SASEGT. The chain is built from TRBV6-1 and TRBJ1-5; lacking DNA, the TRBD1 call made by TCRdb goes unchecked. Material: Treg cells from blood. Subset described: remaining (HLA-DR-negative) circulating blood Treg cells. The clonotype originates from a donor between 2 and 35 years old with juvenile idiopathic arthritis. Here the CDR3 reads CASSAFRGNQPQHF.